This T cell receptor beta chain was sequenced during a study of spatial heterogeneity in lung cancer (dated by TCRdb to the late 2010s). A note on the overall study: Donors were 65 to 85 patients with early-stage, untreated non-small cell lung cancer from the lung TRACERx cohort. Follow-up PBMC samples were sequenced whenever available, with a median time to follow-up of approximately two years after resection. More beta-chain than alpha-chain transcripts were consistently detected, likely reflecting higher beta-chain transcript abundance. In the raw uncorrected reads, each unique combination of TCR and UMI appeared more than ten times on average. In non-small cell lung cancer, the study quantitatively compared TCR alpha and beta repertoires across several tumor regions, matched nontumor lung, and blood. Nonsynonymous mutation counts, determined by whole-exome sequencing of tumor tissue, were related to features of the TCR repertoire. Both alpha and beta chains were TCR-sequenced in 200 to 250 tumor regions, roughly 70 matched nontumor lung samples and around 54 PBMC samples obtained at surgery.

In light of the paper, this sample's time point label describes: blood at routine non-recurrence follow-up after resection. TCR sequencing used whole RNA extracted from tumor and nontumor lung tissue, or from cryopreserved PBMC samples, without cell sorting. Only patients with enough RNA available from two or more tumor regions were chosen for TCR sequencing. Germline trimming amounts to 5 bases on V and 5 bases on J, with 5 as the count of junction bases outside the gene matches. Taken from cysteine to phenylalanine, the CDR3 has 14 residues. Only the CDR3 region is kept as DNA, spanning 42 bases read in frame from base 1. The CDR1 and CDR2 encoded by the germline V gene are SGHTA and FQGNSA. For this clonotype: Which antigen it targets is not known. No qualities accompany the bases; no much larger clone lies one base away.

The study at large found these results: Ubiquitous expanded tumor TCRs were found in blood more often at tumor resection than at routine follow-up. Additional single-cell paired TCR alpha and beta sequencing was considered necessary to confirm, at a functional level, the hypothesis that regional TCRs recognize regional mutations. Only 14 patients were included in comparisons of baseline and follow-up blood repertoires.

The library was prepared using 5' RACE. The sample was run on a NextSeq 500. In the TCR library protocol, a unique molecular identifier was attached to each TCR cDNA molecule so that PCR and sequencing errors could be corrected. The authors' analysis ran thus. Decombinator tools were used for TCR identification, UMI-based error correction and CDR3 extraction. TCRs above a frequency of 2 per 1,000, corresponding to the top 1% of the tumor frequency distribution, were defined as expanded. Renyi diversity was computed with the R vegan package after each repertoire had been subsampled 100 times to 5,000 TCRs. To build CDR3 similarity networks, amino acid triplet string-kernel similarity was used, and CDR3s were connected when their pairwise similarity was above 0.82. Through fastp at Q25 and MiXCR, TCRdb rebuilt clones from the public reads, retaining in-frame beta chains. Each entry merges the rows of one CDR3 protein and shows their most common DNA and genes. These V and J calls rely on TCRdb rather than the paper's analysis. The sample profile shows approximately 27,000 distinct CDR3 sequences; approximately 5.5% of them were found once. The ten biggest clones cover roughly a fifth of the sample.

The receptor was derived from a male donor with early-stage non-small cell lung cancer. The starting material was PBMCs, obtained at follow-up. The chain joins TRBV7-2 to TRBJ1-5, with TRBD1 matching 8 junction bases. The CDR3: CASSPGQGYQPQHF. At the DNA level, the sequence is TGTGCCAGCAGCCCAGGACAGGGTTATCAGCCCCAGCATTTT.